A selection of T cell receptor beta chains follows, all from one sample in a study of beta chain features in type 1 diabetes. The table came from immunoSEQ multiplex PCR; TCRdb's copy has only in-frame clones and leaves some out. Of 970,000 or so clones listed, roughly a sixth were seen once; the top ten hold about 0.02%. The sample was naive CD4+ T cells from blood. These receptors originate from a woman between 18 and 30 years old in good health. Both conserved end residues are part of each CDR3. Fields, in order: clone size, J gene, D gene, V gene, CDR3 DNA, CDR3 protein. The D gene is left open where the match is weak. The size entry is marked missing in some rows and otherwise reads once, few, many or a size class.

clone size: few; J gene: TRBJ2-7; D gene: NA; V gene: TRBV4-1; CDR3 DNA: TGCGCCAGCAGCCAAGGAGGGGGACGCTCCTACGAGCAGTACTTC; CDR3 protein: CASSQGGGRSYEQYF
clone size: NA; J gene: TRBJ2-5; D gene: NA; V gene: TRBV7-3; CDR3 DNA: TGTGCCAGCAGCTTAGGCTCAGCCGGGGAGACCCAGTACTTC; CDR3 protein: CASSLGSAGETQYF
clone size: few; J gene: TRBJ2-2; D gene: NA; V gene: TRBV7-2; CDR3 DNA: TGTGCCAGCAGCCCGACATGGGGCGGGCCGAACACCGGGGAGCTGTTTTTT; CDR3 protein: CASSPTWGGPNTGELFF
clone size: NA; J gene: TRBJ2-1; D gene: TRBD2; V gene: TRBV9; CDR3 DNA: TGTGCCAGCAGCGTAGGTCCCGGGACTAGCGGGTCACAAACCTACAATGAGCAGTTCTTC; CDR3 protein: CASSVGPGTSGSQTYNEQFF
clone size: NA; J gene: TRBJ2-3; D gene: NA; V gene: TRBV5-1; CDR3 DNA: TGCGCCAGCAGCCCCTTTGGAGGGAAGGGGATGGGGACAGATACGCAGTATTTT; CDR3 protein: CASSPFGGKGMGTDTQYF
clone size: few; J gene: TRBJ2-3; D gene: NA; V gene: TRBV18; CDR3 DNA: TGTGCCAGCTCACCACGGGAGTTCGCTCGCACAGATACGCAGTATTTT; CDR3 protein: CASSPREFARTDTQYF
clone size: few; J gene: TRBJ2-5; D gene: NA; V gene: TRBV5-1; CDR3 DNA: TGCGCCTCCCTGTTGGCAGACCAAGAGACCCAGTACTTC; CDR3 protein: CASLLADQETQYF
clone size: NA; J gene: TRBJ1-1; D gene: NA; V gene: TRBV4-3; CDR3 DNA: TGCGCCAGCAGCCAGGGACGGCAGAACACTGAAGCTTTCTTT; CDR3 protein: CASSQGRQNTEAFF
clone size: few; J gene: TRBJ2-3; D gene: NA; V gene: TRBV7-9; CDR3 DNA: TGTGCCAGCAGCTTAGGTAGCACAGATACGCAGTATTTT; CDR3 protein: CASSLGSTDTQYF
clone size: NA; J gene: TRBJ2-1; D gene: TRBD2; V gene: TRBV5-4; CDR3 DNA: TGTGCCAGCAGCCAAGACTTCCTCGGGCGGGAGGTGCCTGAGCAGTTCTTC; CDR3 protein: CASSQDFLGREVPEQFF
clone size: NA; J gene: TRBJ2-2; D gene: TRBD2; V gene: TRBV4-1; CDR3 DNA: TGCGCCAGCAGCCAGCCTAGCGGGAGGGCCCCCGGGGAGCTGTTTTTT; CDR3 protein: CASSQPSGRAPGELFF
clone size: NA; J gene: TRBJ2-5; D gene: NA; V gene: TRBV7-9; CDR3 DNA: TGTGCCAGCAGCTTAATCGTTTCGGAGACCCAGTACTTC; CDR3 protein: CASSLIVSETQYF
clone size: NA; J gene: TRBJ2-7; D gene: TRBD1; V gene: TRBV15; CDR3 DNA: TGTGCCACCAGCAGGCTAGACAGGGCCCACGAGCAGTACTTC; CDR3 protein: CATSRLDRAHEQYF
clone size: NA; J gene: TRBJ2-7; D gene: NA; V gene: TRBV5-1; CDR3 DNA: TGCGCCAGCAGCTTGCTAGCTGACTACGAGCAGTACTTC; CDR3 protein: CASSLLADYEQYF
clone size: NA; J gene: TRBJ2-2; D gene: TRBD2; V gene: TRBV4-3; CDR3 DNA: TGCGCCAGCAGCCAACTGCCGGGGGGGGCTTACCTCGACCGGGAGCTGTTTTTT; CDR3 protein: CASSQLPGGAYLDRELFF
clone size: few; J gene: TRBJ2-7; D gene: TRBD2; V gene: TRBV28; CDR3 DNA: TGTGCCAGCAGCCTCGGGACTAGCGATCTCTACGAGCAGTACTTC; CDR3 protein: CASSLGTSDLYEQYF
clone size: NA; J gene: TRBJ2-3; D gene: NA; V gene: TRBV7-3; CDR3 DNA: TGTGCCAGCAGCAAGGGGTCCTTGGATACGCAGTATTTT; CDR3 protein: CASSKGSLDTQYF
clone size: few; J gene: TRBJ2-3; D gene: TRBD2; V gene: TRBV11-2; CDR3 DNA: TGTGCCAGCAGCTCTCTAGCGGGAGCTAGCACAGATACGCAGTATTTT; CDR3 protein: CASSSLAGASTDTQYF
clone size: NA; J gene: TRBJ1-2; D gene: NA; V gene: TRBV28; CDR3 DNA: TGTGCCAGCAGTTTCGGGCCGTGGGGCTACACCTTC; CDR3 protein: CASSFGPWGYTF
clone size: few; J gene: TRBJ2-5; D gene: NA; V gene: TRBV25-1; CDR3 DNA: TGTGCCAGCAGTGACTCGCCGGGAGAGACCCAGTACTTC; CDR3 protein: CASSDSPGETQYF
clone size: NA; J gene: TRBJ1-6; D gene: NA; V gene: TRBV25-1; CDR3 DNA: TGTGCCAGCGGGGTAACAGGGCTTGGTTCACCCCTCCACTTT; CDR3 protein: CASGVTGLGSPLHF
clone size: few; J gene: TRBJ2-2; D gene: NA; V gene: TRBV14; CDR3 DNA: TGTGCCAGCAGCCAATACAATAGTCGCAATGTGAACACCGGGGAGCTGTTTTTT; CDR3 protein: CASSQYNSRNVNTGELFF
clone size: many; J gene: TRBJ1-1; D gene: NA; V gene: TRBV10-3; CDR3 DNA: TGTGCCATCAGTGAGGCGGTCAACACTGAAGCTTTCTTT; CDR3 protein: CAISEAVNTEAFF
clone size: NA; J gene: TRBJ1-2; D gene: NA; V gene: TRBV5-8; CDR3 DNA: TGTGCCAGCAGCTTGGGCGGAAACTATGGCTACACCTTC; CDR3 protein: CASSLGGNYGYTF
clone size: NA; J gene: TRBJ1-4; D gene: NA; V gene: TRBV6-5; CDR3 DNA: TGTGCCAGCAGTCAGAGGGGGAATGAAAAACTGTTTTTT; CDR3 protein: CASSQRGNEKLFF
clone size: few; J gene: TRBJ2-2; D gene: NA; V gene: TRBV9; CDR3 DNA: TGTGCCAGCAGCGTACAAATTAGCGACTACACCGGGGAGCTGTTTTTT; CDR3 protein: CASSVQISDYTGELFF
clone size: NA; J gene: TRBJ2-1; D gene: NA; V gene: TRBV9; CDR3 DNA: TGTGCCAGCAGCGTAGCTCTAGGAAACAATGAGCAGTTCTTC; CDR3 protein: CASSVALGNNEQFF
clone size: NA; J gene: TRBJ1-2; D gene: NA; V gene: TRBV5-6; CDR3 DNA: TGTGCCAGCAGTTCTCGCCAGGGAGGAGACTATGGCTACACCTTC; CDR3 protein: CASSSRQGGDYGYTF
clone size: NA; J gene: TRBJ1-5; D gene: NA; V gene: TRBV28; CDR3 DNA: TGTGCCAGCAGTTTGACAGCTGGAAATCAGCCCCAGCATTTT; CDR3 protein: CASSLTAGNQPQHF
clone size: few; J gene: TRBJ2-3; D gene: NA; V gene: TRBV2; CDR3 DNA: TGTGCCACACAACGGGCAGATACGCAGTATTTT; CDR3 protein: CATQRADTQYF
clone size: NA; J gene: TRBJ2-5; D gene: TRBD1; V gene: TRBV5-1; CDR3 DNA: TGCGCCAGCAGCACCGGGACAGGGTCATCCCAAGAGACCCAGTACTTC; CDR3 protein: CASSTGTGSSQETQYF
clone size: NA; J gene: TRBJ2-6; D gene: TRBD1; V gene: TRBV11-1; CDR3 DNA: TGTGCCAGCAGCTTCCTGACAGGGGTTGCGTCTGGGGCCAACGTCCTGACTTTC; CDR3 protein: CASSFLTGVASGANVLTF
clone size: NA; J gene: TRBJ2-5; D gene: NA; V gene: TRBV18; CDR3 DNA: TGTGCCAGCTCACCGATGACATGGGGGACGCAAGAGACCCAGTACTTC; CDR3 protein: CASSPMTWGTQETQYF
clone size: NA; J gene: TRBJ2-3; D gene: NA; V gene: TRBV5-1; CDR3 DNA: TGCGCCAGCAGCTTGGGGGATTCCACAGATACGCAGTATTTT; CDR3 protein: CASSLGDSTDTQYF
clone size: NA; J gene: TRBJ2-2; D gene: NA; V gene: TRBV28; CDR3 DNA: TGTGCCAGCAGTCGCCCCGGACTTGGGCGAGGCACCGGGGAGCTGTTTTTT; CDR3 protein: CASSRPGLGRGTGELFF
clone size: few; J gene: TRBJ2-7; D gene: NA; V gene: TRBV7-9; CDR3 DNA: TGTGCCAGCAGCTTCCTGAACTCCTACGAGCAGTACTTC; CDR3 protein: CASSFLNSYEQYF
clone size: many; J gene: TRBJ2-6; D gene: NA; V gene: TRBV5-4; CDR3 DNA: TGTGCCAGCAGGAGGGCCAACGTCCTGACTTTC; CDR3 protein: CASRRANVLTF
clone size: NA; J gene: TRBJ2-1; D gene: NA; V gene: TRBV28; CDR3 DNA: TGTGCCAGCAGTTTCGGGCAAGCCTACAATGAGCAGTTCTTC; CDR3 protein: CASSFGQAYNEQFF
clone size: few; J gene: TRBJ2-1; D gene: NA; V gene: TRBV7-9; CDR3 DNA: TGTGCCAGCAGCCTGCAGGGCGGATTTCAAAATGAGCAGTTCTTC; CDR3 protein: CASSLQGGFQNEQFF
clone size: NA; J gene: TRBJ2-7; D gene: TRBD2; V gene: TRBV7-8; CDR3 DNA: TGTGCCAGCACCAAAGCCGACGGGGGGGCAGTTCGGCGATACGAGCAGTACTTC; CDR3 protein: CASTKADGGAVRRYEQYF
clone size: NA; J gene: TRBJ2-5; D gene: NA; V gene: TRBV2; CDR3 DNA: TGTGCCAGCAGTGGTCGAGAGACCCAGTACTTC; CDR3 protein: CASSGRETQYF
clone size: few; J gene: TRBJ1-1; D gene: NA; V gene: TRBV5-1; CDR3 DNA: TGCGCCAGCAGCTTAGTTAACTCCTACACTGAAGCTTTCTTT; CDR3 protein: CASSLVNSYTEAFF
clone size: NA; J gene: TRBJ2-1; D gene: TRBD2; V gene: TRBV4-3; CDR3 DNA: TGCGCCAGCAGCCAAGAGGTGGCTCGGGGACTAGCGGGAGGGTCCTACAATGAGCAGTTCTTC; CDR3 protein: CASSQEVARGLAGGSYNEQFF
clone size: few; J gene: TRBJ2-2; D gene: NA; V gene: TRBV11-1; CDR3 DNA: TGTGCCAGCAGCTTAGCGGGGTCGGTCACCGGGGAGCTGTTTTTT; CDR3 protein: CASSLAGSVTGELFF
clone size: NA; J gene: TRBJ2-7; D gene: NA; V gene: TRBV27; CDR3 DNA: TGTGCCAGCAGTCTCGGACTATACTACGAGCAGTACTTC; CDR3 protein: CASSLGLYYEQYF
clone size: NA; J gene: TRBJ2-2; D gene: NA; V gene: TRBV4-1; CDR3 DNA: TGCGCCAGCAGCCAAGCCACAAGGAACACCGGGGAGCTGTTTTTT; CDR3 protein: CASSQATRNTGELFF
clone size: NA; J gene: TRBJ1-1; D gene: NA; V gene: TRBV28; CDR3 DNA: TGTGCCAGCAGTTTTTATACGCGAGCCAACACTGAAGCTTTCTTT; CDR3 protein: CASSFYTRANTEAFF
clone size: NA; J gene: TRBJ2-5; D gene: NA; V gene: TRBV7-2; CDR3 DNA: TGTGCCAGCAGCTTCGGAGTTGCGGAGACCCAGTACTTC; CDR3 protein: CASSFGVAETQYF
clone size: NA; J gene: TRBJ2-1; D gene: NA; V gene: TRBV25-1; CDR3 DNA: TGTGCCAGCAGTGAGCTATCTCGACAGGAGCAGTTCTTC; CDR3 protein: CASSELSRQEQFF
clone size: few; J gene: TRBJ1-2; D gene: NA; V gene: TRBV6-6; CDR3 DNA: TGTGCCAGCAGTTCAGGGGAAGGGTTTAGCTATGGCTACACCTTC; CDR3 protein: CASSSGEGFSYGYTF
clone size: few; J gene: TRBJ2-6; D gene: NA; V gene: TRBV7-3; CDR3 DNA: TGTGCCAGCAGCTCACAGGGGAGGCCTTCTGGGGCCAACGTCCTGACTTTC; CDR3 protein: CASSSQGRPSGANVLTF
clone size: NA; J gene: TRBJ1-1; D gene: NA; V gene: TRBV28; CDR3 DNA: TGTGCCAGCACCCAGCCCGGGACGGGGAACACTGAAGCTTTCTTT; CDR3 protein: CASTQPGTGNTEAFF
clone size: few; J gene: TRBJ2-2; D gene: NA; V gene: TRBV6-5; CDR3 DNA: TGTGCCAGCAGTCTTTGGACCGGGGAGCTGTTTTTT; CDR3 protein: CASSLWTGELFF
clone size: NA; J gene: TRBJ2-5; D gene: NA; V gene: TRBV28; CDR3 DNA: TGTGCCAGCAGCCAGGGGCGGGGCTCGGGAGAGACCCAGTACTTC; CDR3 protein: CASSQGRGSGETQYF
clone size: NA; J gene: TRBJ1-2; D gene: NA; V gene: TRBV29-1; CDR3 DNA: TGCAGCGTTGGGCCACAAGGTCCCTATGGCTACACCTTC; CDR3 protein: CSVGPQGPYGYTF
clone size: NA; J gene: TRBJ1-2; D gene: NA; V gene: TRBV9; CDR3 DNA: TGTGCCAGCAGCGTACAGGGTTATCATGGCTACACCTTC; CDR3 protein: CASSVQGYHGYTF
clone size: few; J gene: TRBJ2-3; D gene: NA; V gene: TRBV7-2; CDR3 DNA: TGTGCCAGCAGCTTGAGGCTCACAGATACGCAGTATTTT; CDR3 protein: CASSLRLTDTQYF